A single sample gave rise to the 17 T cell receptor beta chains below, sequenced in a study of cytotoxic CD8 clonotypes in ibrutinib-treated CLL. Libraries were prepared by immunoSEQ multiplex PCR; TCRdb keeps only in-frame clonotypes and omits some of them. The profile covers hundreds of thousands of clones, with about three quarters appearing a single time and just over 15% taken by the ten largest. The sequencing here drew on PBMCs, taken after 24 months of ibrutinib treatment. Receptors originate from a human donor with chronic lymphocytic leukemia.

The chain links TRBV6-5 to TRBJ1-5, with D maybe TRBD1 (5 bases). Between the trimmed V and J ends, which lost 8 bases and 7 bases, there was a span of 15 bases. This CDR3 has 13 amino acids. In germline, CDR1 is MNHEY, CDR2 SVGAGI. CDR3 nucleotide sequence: TGTGCCAGCGAGGGGCAGGGTGACCAGCCCCAGCATTTT. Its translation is CASEGQGDQPQHF.

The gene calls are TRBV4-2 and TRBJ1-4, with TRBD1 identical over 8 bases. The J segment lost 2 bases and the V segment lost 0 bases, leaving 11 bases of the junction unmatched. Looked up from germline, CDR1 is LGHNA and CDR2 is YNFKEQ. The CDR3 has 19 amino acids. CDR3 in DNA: TGTGCCAGCAGCCAAGATCCCGGACAGGGTGGGGGCACTAATGAAAAACTGTTTTTT. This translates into CASSQDPGQGGGTNEKLFF.

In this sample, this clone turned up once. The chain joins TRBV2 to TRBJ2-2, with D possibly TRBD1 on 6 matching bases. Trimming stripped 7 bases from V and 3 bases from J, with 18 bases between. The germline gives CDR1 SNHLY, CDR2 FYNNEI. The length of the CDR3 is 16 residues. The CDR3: CASTLGAGADTGELFF. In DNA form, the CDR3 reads TGTGCCAGCACACTAGGGGCAGGGGCGGACACCGGGGAGCTGTTTTTT.

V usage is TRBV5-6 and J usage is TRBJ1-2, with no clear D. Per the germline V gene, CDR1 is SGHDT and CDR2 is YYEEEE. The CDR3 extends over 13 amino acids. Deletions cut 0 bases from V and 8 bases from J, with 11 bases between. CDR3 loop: CASSLGQDFGYTF. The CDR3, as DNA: TGTGCCAGCAGCTTGGGCCAGGATTTCGGCTACACCTTC.

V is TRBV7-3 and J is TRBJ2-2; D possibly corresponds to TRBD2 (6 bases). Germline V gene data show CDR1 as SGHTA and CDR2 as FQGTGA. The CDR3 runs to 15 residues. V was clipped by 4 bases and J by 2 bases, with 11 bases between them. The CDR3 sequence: CASSSGLYNTGELFF. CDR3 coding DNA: TGTGCCAGCAGCTCGGGACTTTACAACACCGGGGAGCTGTTTTTT. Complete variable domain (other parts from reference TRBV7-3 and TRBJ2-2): GAGVSQTPSNKVTEKGKYVELRCDPISGHTALYWYRQSLGQGPEFLIYFQGTGAADDSGLPNDRFFAVRPEGSVSTLKIQRTERGDSAVYLCASSSGLYNTGELFFGEGSRLTVL.

The CDR3 DNA reads as TGTGCCAGCAGTGGGGAGACAGTCTCTAATCAGCCCCAGCATTTT. It translates to CASSGETVSNQPQHF. This sequence joins TRBV2 and TRBJ1-5; a weak D match, TRBD1 (5 bases). Germline CDR1 and CDR2: SNHLY and FYNNEI. V was shortened by 4 bases and J by 4 bases, with 14 bases between the two germline ends. CDR3 length: 15 amino acids.

Here the CDR3 DNA reads TGTGCCAGCACCCTAACCGGGACAACGAACACTGAAGCTTTCTTT. Its translation is CASTLTGTTNTEAFF. The chain links TRBV28 to TRBJ1-1; D is possibly TRBD1 (6 bases). Per germline, CDR1 MDHEN and CDR2 SYDVKM. The V end was cut by 7 bases, the J end by 1 base, with 16 bases between. The CDR3 covers 15 residues.

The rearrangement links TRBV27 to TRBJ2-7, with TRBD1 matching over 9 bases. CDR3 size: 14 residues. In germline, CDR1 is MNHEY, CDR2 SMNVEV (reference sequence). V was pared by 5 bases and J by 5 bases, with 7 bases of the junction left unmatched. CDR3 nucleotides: TGTGCCAGCAGTACGGGACAGGGAGTCGACGAGCAGTACTTC. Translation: CASSTGQGVDEQYF.

The CDR3 spells CASSLLLGIETQYF. In DNA form, the CDR3 reads TGTGCCAGCAGTTTACTATTAGGGATAGAGACCCAGTACTTC. V and J are TRBV27 and TRBJ2-5; unclear D gene. Trimming removed 2 bases from V and 4 bases from J, with 11 bases in between. CDR1 MNHEY and CDR2 SMNVEV come from the germline V gene (reference sequence). This CDR3 has 14 residues.

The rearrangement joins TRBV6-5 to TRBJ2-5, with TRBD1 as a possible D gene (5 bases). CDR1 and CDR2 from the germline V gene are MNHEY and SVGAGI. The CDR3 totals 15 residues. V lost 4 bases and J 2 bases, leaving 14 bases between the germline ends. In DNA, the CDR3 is TGTGCCAGCAGTTCTGGCTGGGGCCTTCAAGAGACCCAGTACTTC. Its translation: CASSSGWGLQETQYF.

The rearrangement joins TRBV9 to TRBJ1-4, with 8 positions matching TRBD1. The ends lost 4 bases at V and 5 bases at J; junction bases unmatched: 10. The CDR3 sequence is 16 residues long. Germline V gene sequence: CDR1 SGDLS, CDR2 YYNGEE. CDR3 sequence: CASSPPAGQDNEKLFF. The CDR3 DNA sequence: TGTGCCAGCAGCCCTCCAGCGGGACAGGACAATGAAAAACTGTTTTTT.

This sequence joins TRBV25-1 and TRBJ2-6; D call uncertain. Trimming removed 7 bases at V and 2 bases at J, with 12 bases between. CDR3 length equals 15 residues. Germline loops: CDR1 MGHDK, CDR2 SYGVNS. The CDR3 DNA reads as TGTGCCAGCACCCCCGACAAGCCTGGGGCCAACGTCCTGACTTTC. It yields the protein CASTPDKPGANVLTF. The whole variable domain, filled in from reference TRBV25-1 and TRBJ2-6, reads EADIYQTPRYLVIGTGKKITLECSQTMGHDKMYWYQQDPGMELHLIHYSYGVNSTEKGDLSSESTVSRIRTEHFPLTLESARPSHTSQYLCASTPDKPGANVLTFGAGSRLTVL.

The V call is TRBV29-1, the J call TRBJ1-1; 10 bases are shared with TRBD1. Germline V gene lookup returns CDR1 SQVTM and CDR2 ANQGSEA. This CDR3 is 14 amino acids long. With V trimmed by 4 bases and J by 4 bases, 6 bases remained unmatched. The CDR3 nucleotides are TGCAGCGTTGGGACAGGGGGGAGACCCACTGAAGCTTTCTTT. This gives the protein CSVGTGGRPTEAFF.

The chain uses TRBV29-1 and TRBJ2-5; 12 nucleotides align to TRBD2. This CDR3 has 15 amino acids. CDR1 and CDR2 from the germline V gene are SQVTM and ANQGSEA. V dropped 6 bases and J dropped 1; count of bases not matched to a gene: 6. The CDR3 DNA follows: TGCAGCGTGGTCGCTAGCGGGAGGGCCCAAGAGACCCAGTACTTC. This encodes CSVVASGRAQETQYF. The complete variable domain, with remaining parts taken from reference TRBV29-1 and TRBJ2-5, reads SAVISQKPSRDICQRGTSLTIQCQVDSQVTMMFWYRQQPGQSLTLIATANQGSEATYESGFVIDKFPISRPNLTFSTLTVSNMSPEDSSIYLCSVVASGRAQETQYFGPGTRLLVL.

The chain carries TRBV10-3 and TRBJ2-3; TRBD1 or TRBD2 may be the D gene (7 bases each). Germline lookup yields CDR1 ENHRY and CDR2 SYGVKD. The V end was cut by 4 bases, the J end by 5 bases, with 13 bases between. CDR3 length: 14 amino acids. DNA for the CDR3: TGTGCCATCAGTGTGGGAGGGGGCGAAGATACGCAGTATTTT. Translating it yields CAISVGGGEDTQYF.

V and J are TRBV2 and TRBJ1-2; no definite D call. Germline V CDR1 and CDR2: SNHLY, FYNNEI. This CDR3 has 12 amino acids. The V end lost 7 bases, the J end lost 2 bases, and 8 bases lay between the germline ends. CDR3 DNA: TGTGCCAGCACCCAGGTGAACTATGGCTACACCTTC. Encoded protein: CASTQVNYGYTF.

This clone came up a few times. The CDR3 is CASSETGLVHEQFF. CDR3 sequence (DNA): TGTGCCAGCAGTGAAACGGGGCTAGTCCATGAGCAGTTCTTC. The rearrangement uses TRBV6-1 and TRBJ2-1; D may correspond to TRBD1 or TRBD2 (5 bases each). Germline values: CDR1 MNHNS, CDR2 SASEGT. The ends were cut back, 2 bases at V and 8 bases at J, with 13 bases in the middle. The CDR3 is 14 residues long.